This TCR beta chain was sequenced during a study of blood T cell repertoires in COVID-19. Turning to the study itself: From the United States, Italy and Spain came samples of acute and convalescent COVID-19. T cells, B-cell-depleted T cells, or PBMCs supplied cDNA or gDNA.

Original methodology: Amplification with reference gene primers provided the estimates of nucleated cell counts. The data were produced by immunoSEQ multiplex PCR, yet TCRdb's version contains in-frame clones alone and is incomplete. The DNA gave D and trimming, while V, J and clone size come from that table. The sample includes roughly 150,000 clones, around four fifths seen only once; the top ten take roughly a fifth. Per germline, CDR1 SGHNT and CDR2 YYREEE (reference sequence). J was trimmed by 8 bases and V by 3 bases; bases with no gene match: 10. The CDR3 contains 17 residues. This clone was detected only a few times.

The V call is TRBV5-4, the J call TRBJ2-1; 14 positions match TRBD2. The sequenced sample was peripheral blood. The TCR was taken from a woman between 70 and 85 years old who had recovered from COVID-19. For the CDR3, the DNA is TGTGCCAGCAGCTCGGGACTAGCGGGAGCCCCAGGGGATGAGCAGTTCTTC. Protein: CASSSGLAGAPGDEQFF.